Following are 23 T cell receptor beta chains from one sample sequenced in a study of identical twins. TCRdb fed the 5' RACE reads into MiXCR, producing one record per CDR3 protein. The data contain approximately 300,000 distinct CDR3 sequences, roughly 8.6% of them seen just once; the ten biggest clones take up around 7.1%. These data are also associated with another study on yellow fever vaccine responses in identical twins.

Sequencing was performed on CD8+ T cells sorted from blood. The receptor source for this set is a woman younger than 35 in good health.

This clonotype was counted between two and nine times. The chain combines TRBV11-2 with TRBJ2-3, with 13 bases identical to TRBD2. The CDR3 covers 16 residues. CDR1 and CDR2 from the germline V gene are SGHAT and FQNNGV. V lost 5 bases to trimming and J lost 6 bases; unmatched junction nucleotides: 8. The chain's CDR3 is CASSLPLGLAGDTQYF. The CDR3 region has the DNA TGTGCCAGCAGCCTACCACTGGGACTAGCGGGGGATACGCAGTATTTT. The full variable domain, in which reference TRBV11-2 and TRBJ2-3 provide the parts outside the CDR3, is EAGVAQSPRYKIIEKRQSVAFWCNPISGHATLYWYQQILGQGPKLLIQFQNNGVVDDSQLPKDRFSAERLKGVDSTLKIQPAKLEDSAVYLCASSLPLGLAGDTQYFGPGTRLTVL.

This chain joins TRBV4-1 and TRBJ2-1; no clear D. With 6 bases removed from V and 2 bases from J, the gap between germline ends came to 11 bases. The CDR3 has 14 amino acids. In germline, CDR1 is MGHRA, CDR2 YSYEKL. In nucleotides, the CDR3 is TGCGCCAGCAGGGAATCTACTACCTACAATGAGCAGTTCTTC. Protein product: CASRESTTYNEQFF.

This clonotype was counted once. The rearrangement links TRBV9 to TRBJ1-3; D gene unclear. CDR1 is SGDLS and CDR2 is YYNGEE in the germline V gene. The length of the CDR3 is 13 residues. Trimming left V 0 bases short and J 8 bases short, with 9 bases between. The CDR3 DNA is TGTGCCAGCAGCGTAGCCCCCCTGGACACCATATATTTT. It codes for CASSVAPLDTIYF.

The V call is TRBV28, the J call TRBJ2-2; 12 positions match TRBD2. V shed 4 bases and J 3 bases; nucleotides not matched to a gene: 3. There are 16 residues in the CDR3. CDR1 MDHEN and CDR2 SYDVKM come from the germline V gene. The CDR3 coding sequence is TGTGCCAGCAGTTCACTAGCGGGGGGTCACACCGGGGAGCTGTTTTTT. It specifies CASSSLAGGHTGELFF.

The rearrangement uses TRBV4-3 and TRBJ2-7; 7 positions agree with TRBD2. Germline CDR1 is LGHNA and CDR2 is YSLEER. V shed 0 bases and J 2 bases; nucleotides not matched to a gene: 4. This CDR3 region has 15 residues. The CDR3 DNA reads TGCGCCAGCAGCCAAGATTGGGAGGGCCCCTACGAGCAGTACTTC. Amino acids: CASSQDWEGPYEQYF.

This clonotype was detected a few times. This chain uses TRBV27 with TRBJ2-2; no firm D call. Trimming shortened V by 3 bases and J by 4 bases, and 9 bases separated the two germline ends. Germline V CDR1 and CDR2: MNHEY, SMNVEV (reference sequence). This CDR3 has 14 residues. CDR3 sequence reads: CASSFLSSTGELFF. CDR3 DNA: TGTGCCAGCAGTTTCCTGAGCTCCACCGGGGAGCTGTTTTTT.

The V gene is TRBV15, the J gene TRBJ2-7; possible D gene TRBD1, 6 bases. The CDR3 runs to 15 residues. Trimming pared 0 bases from V and 3 bases from J, leaving 12 bases between. Germline V lookup: CDR1 LNHNV, CDR2 YYDKDF (reference sequence). The CDR3 spells CATSRDPGQSYEQYF. The CDR3 DNA reads as TGTGCCACCAGCAGAGATCCGGGACAAAGCTACGAGCAGTACTTC.

This clonotype was counted a few times. The rearrangement joins TRBV5-1 to TRBJ1-1; weak D call: TRBD1 (5 bases). The V gene lost 1 base and the J gene lost 1 base, with 11 bases spanning the gap. This CDR3 region has 15 residues. Looked up from germline, CDR1 is SGHRS and CDR2 is YFSETQ. As DNA, the CDR3 is TGCGCCAGCAGCTTGAATCCGGGACCGAACACTGAAGCTTTCTTT. Translated, it gives CASSLNPGPNTEAFF.

The CDR3 coding sequence is TGTGCCAGCAGCTTGGCGGGACAGTGGGTCGCCGGAACTGAAGCTTTCTTT. Its translation is CASSLAGQWVAGTEAFF. The J gene is TRBJ1-1, the V gene TRBV5-5; the match to TRBD1 covers 7 bases. The CDR3 contains 17 residues. V was clipped by 0 bases and J by 5 bases; unmatched bases: 13. The germline CDR1 and CDR2 sequences are SGHKS and YYEKEE (reference sequence).

This chain connects TRBV27 to TRBJ2-7, with 7 nucleotides matching TRBD2. With V trimmed by 5 bases and J by 2 bases, 6 bases remained unmatched. Germline loops: CDR1 MNHEY, CDR2 SMNVEV (reference sequence). The CDR3 runs 14 residues. CDR3 residues: CASSVRAGPYEQYF. The CDR3 DNA follows: TGTGCCAGCAGTGTACGAGCGGGACCCTACGAGCAGTACTTC.

The chain joins TRBV7-9 to TRBJ1-4, with D unclear. The germline V gene has CDR1 SEHNR and CDR2 FQNEAQ (reference sequence). Trimming took off 3 bases at V and 4 bases at J, with 12 bases between the two ends. The CDR3 contains 15 residues. CDR3 region: CASSFSPTRNEKLFF. The DNA for the CDR3 is TGTGCCAGCAGCTTTAGTCCTACTCGTAATGAAAAACTGTTTTTT. The whole variable domain, filled in from reference TRBV7-9 and TRBJ1-4, reads DTGVSQNPRHKITKRGQNVTFRCDPISEHNRLYWYRQTLGQGPEFLTYFQNEAQLEKSRLLSDRFSAERPKGSFSTLEIQRTEQGDSAMYLCASSFSPTRNEKLFFGSGTQLSVL.

This clonotype appeared many times. The chain carries TRBV7-9 and TRBJ2-2; the match to TRBD1 covers 12 bases. With 3 bases clipped from V and 6 bases from J, the junction kept 8 bases outside the gene matches. In germline, CDR1 is SEHNR, CDR2 FQNEAQ (reference sequence). CDR3 length: 17 residues. The DNA for the CDR3 is TGTGCCAGCAGCTTTCGTCCGGGACAGGGGGCCCCCGGGGAGCTGTTTTTT. Amino acids: CASSFRPGQGAPGELFF.

This clonotype was counted ten times or more. The V and J genes are TRBV4-3 and TRBJ2-5, with D perhaps given as TRBD1 or TRBD2 (5 bases each). This CDR3 is 16 amino acids long. The germline V and J ends were trimmed by 0 bases and 5 bases, with 16 bases remaining between them. Germline V gene lookup returns CDR1 LGHNA and CDR2 YSLEER. The CDR3 DNA sequence: TGCGCCAGCAGCCAAGATCCGGGGCCCTCTCCGGAGACCCAGTACTTC. Translated, it gives CASSQDPGPSPETQYF.

At least ten counts were recorded for this clonotype. The chain employs TRBV4-3 and TRBJ2-7; D is uncertain. Germline CDR1 and CDR2: LGHNA and YSLEER. Trimming left V 5 bases short and J 0 bases short, with 14 bases between. CDR3 size: 15 residues. CDR3 in DNA: TGCGCCAGCAGCGAAAGTGCGGATAGCTCCTACGAGCAGTACTTC. Its translation is CASSESADSSYEQYF.

The table lists this clonotype with a few counts. The chain employs TRBV9 and TRBJ2-7; 13 bases agree with TRBD2. CDR1 and CDR2 from the germline V gene are SGDLS and YYNGEE. The CDR3 sequence is 16 residues long. V dropped 3 bases and J dropped 7; count of bases not matched to a gene: 10. In DNA, the CDR3 is TGTGCCAGCAGCGACCACCCGGGACTAGCGGGAAATGAGCAGTACTTC. As protein: CASSDHPGLAGNEQYF.

This clonotype was recorded a few times. The V call is TRBV10-1, the J call TRBJ2-2, with D perhaps TRBD1 (5 bases). In germline, CDR1 is WNHNN, CDR2 SYGVQD (reference sequence). V was pared by 4 bases and J by 1 base, with 7 bases between. The CDR3 has 14 residues. CDR3 sequence (DNA): TGCGCCAGCAGTGTCGGACAGAACACCGGGGAGCTGTTTTTT. Amino acid sequence: CASSVGQNTGELFF.

This clonotype was detected a few times. This chain joins TRBV6-1 and TRBJ2-1; TRBD2 might be the D (6 bases). The V and J ends lost 7 bases and 10 bases respectively, with 17 bases between them. Germline CDR1 and CDR2: MNHNS and SASEGT. CDR3 length equals 13 residues. The CDR3 DNA reads as TGTGCCAGCACCAGGACTATTCCCGAAGAGCAGTTCTTC. Translation: CASTRTIPEEQFF.

This chain links TRBV27 with TRBJ2-2, with 7 bases that match TRBD1. Germline values: CDR1 MNHEY, CDR2 SMNVEV (reference sequence). This CDR3 contains 14 residues. Trimming at V came to 6 bases and at J to 5 bases, leaving 6 bases not matched to a gene. The CDR3 reads CASSLGGTTGELFF. CDR3 bases: TGTGCCAGCAGCCTAGGGGGCACAACCGGGGAGCTGTTTTTT.

This clonotype was recorded a few times. The genes are TRBV7-2 and TRBJ2-1; 7 bases fit TRBD2. CDR1 and CDR2 (germline): SGHTA, FQGNSA. This CDR3 has 14 residues. V trimming: 5 bases; J trimming: 6 bases; junction bases outside the gene matches: 7. The CDR3 DNA sequence: TGTGCCAGCAGCGCCGTAGGGAGGGGCAATGAGCAGTTCTTC. Protein sequence: CASSAVGRGNEQFF. The full variable domain, completed using reference TRBV7-2 and TRBJ2-1, is GAGVSQSPSNKVTEKGKDVELRCDPISGHTALYWYRQSLGQGLEFLIYFQGNSAPDKSGLPSDRFSAERTGGSVSTLTIQRTQQEDSAVYLCASSAVGRGNEQFFGPGTRLTVL.

This clonotype occurred a few times. The chain recombines TRBV3-1 with TRBJ2-7, with TRBD1 matching 9 bases. CDR3 length equals 15 residues. J was trimmed by 4 bases and V by 0 bases; bases with no gene match: 4. Germline V gene sequence: CDR1 LGHDT, CDR2 YNNKEL (reference sequence). CDR3 DNA sequence: TGTGCCAGCAGCCAAGAGGCCGGGACAGGGTACGAGCAGTACTTC. This translates into CASSQEAGTGYEQYF.

The chain combines TRBV29-1 with TRBJ2-7; 7 positions match TRBD2. This CDR3 has 12 residues. CDR1 SQVTM and CDR2 ANQGSEA come from the germline V gene. V lost 0 bases to trimming and J lost 11 bases; unmatched junction nucleotides: 7. CDR3 DNA sequence: TGCAGCGTTGAAGACCACGGACTAGAGGAGTACTTC. Protein product: CSVEDHGLEEYF.

The V gene is TRBV11-2, the J gene TRBJ2-7; 11 nucleotides match TRBD2. V trimming: 6 bases; J trimming: 6 bases; junction bases outside the gene matches: 13. This CDR3 has 16 amino acids. Germline assignment: CDR1 SGHAT and CDR2 FQNNGV. CDR3 in DNA: TGTGCCAGCAGGCCGGGACTAGCGGTGAAGCCGGGCGAGCAGTACTTC. Its translation is CASRPGLAVKPGEQYF.

This clonotype was detected ten times or more. The chain recombines TRBV11-1 with TRBJ2-2, with 13 bases lining up with TRBD2. The length of the CDR3 is 18 residues. Germline V CDR1 and CDR2: SGHAT, FQDESV (reference sequence). With V trimmed by 5 bases and J by 5 bases, 11 bases remained unmatched. The CDR3 loop is CASSELGLAGVKTGELFF. In nucleotides, the CDR3 is TGTGCCAGCAGCGAACTTGGACTAGCGGGAGTAAAGACCGGGGAGCTGTTTTTT.